One and the same sample provided the 27 T cell receptor beta chains below, sequenced in a study of blood T cell repertoires in COVID-19. Assay used: immunoSEQ multiplex PCR; TCRdb lists only in-frame clones, some missing. Of 160,000 or so clones in the sample, approximately 90% were seen once. Sample: peripheral blood. The receptor set was obtained from a woman aged 55-69 years who had recovered from COVID-19.

The chain joins TRBV5-1 to TRBJ1-5; TRBD1 matches 12 bases. Germline assignment: CDR1 SGHRS and CDR2 YFSETQ. With V trimmed by 4 bases and J by 4 bases, 6 bases remained unmatched. The CDR3 covers 16 residues. As DNA, the CDR3 is TGCGCCAGCAGCATAGGGACAGGGGGCGGTAATCAGCCCCAGCATTTT. Protein: CASSIGTGGGNQPQHF.

This clone was seen a handful of times. The rearrangement joins TRBV5-1 to TRBJ2-5; 8 bases match TRBD2. Germline CDR1 is SGHRS and CDR2 is YFSETQ. The CDR3 covers 16 residues. With V trimmed by 4 bases and J by 5 bases, 13 bases remained unmatched. CDR3 bases: TGCGCCAGCAGCCGCGAGGTAGCGGGGTTATGGGAGACCCAGTACTTC. Translation gives CASSREVAGLWETQYF.

This clone has just one count. This chain links TRBV2 with TRBJ1-3, with TRBD1 as a possible D gene (6 bases). Trimming took 5 bases from V and 2 from J, leaving 10 bases between them. The CDR3 extends over 14 amino acids. Germline V gives CDR1 SNHLY, CDR2 FYNNEI. Written as DNA, the CDR3 is TGTGCCAGCAGTCTAAACAGGGCTGGAAACACCATATATTTT. Translating gives CASSLNRAGNTIYF.

The chain employs TRBV7-2 and TRBJ2-3; D might be TRBD2 (6 bases). Germline CDR1 is SGHTA and CDR2 is FQGNSA. The CDR3 covers 15 residues. V was trimmed by 5 bases and J by 4 bases, leaving 16 bases between them. CDR3 in DNA: TGTGCCAGCAGCCCCCTAGGCGGAGGGCCAGATACGCAGTATTTT. It is translated as CASSPLGGGPDTQYF.

This clone has just a few counts. The V call is TRBV5-1, the J call TRBJ1-2, with a possible D match to TRBD1 (6 bases). The CDR3 consists of 15 residues. CDR1 is SGHRS and CDR2 is YFSETQ in the germline V gene. The V gene lost 4 bases and the J gene lost 2 bases, with 15 bases spanning the gap. For the CDR3, the DNA is TGCGCCAGCAGCCCTCTTCTGACAGGCAACTATGGCTACACCTTC. Translating it yields CASSPLLTGNYGYTF.

This chain links TRBV2 with TRBJ2-2; 10 bases are a match to TRBD2. The CDR3 is made up of 16 amino acids. Germline assignment: CDR1 SNHLY and CDR2 FYNNEI. Germline trimming cut 6 bases from V and 4 bases from J; bases unmatched to any gene: 8. The CDR3 here is CASSDHLAGVTGELFF. As DNA, the CDR3 is TGTGCCAGCAGCGACCATCTAGCGGGGGTCACCGGGGAGCTGTTTTTT.

This clone was recorded only once. The chain has TRBV28 and TRBJ1-6; tentatively, D is TRBD1 (6 bases). The CDR3 totals 16 residues. Trimming took 5 bases from V and 0 from J, leaving 11 bases between them. Germline V CDR1 and CDR2: MDHEN, SYDVKM. The CDR3, as DNA: TGTGCCAGCAGTGAGGGGGTGGGCTCCTATAATTCACCCCTCCACTTT. Translation gives CASSEGVGSYNSPLHF.

V is TRBV5-6 and J is TRBJ2-1; the D gene is possibly TRBD1 (6 bases). CDR1 is SGHDT and CDR2 is YYEEEE in the germline V gene. V was pared by 0 bases and J by 10 bases, with 14 bases between. The CDR3 runs to 14 residues. The CDR3 DNA reads TGTGCCAGCAGCTTGGTGGCAGGGGAAAGCGAGCAGTTCTTC. Its translation is CASSLVAGESEQFF.

The rearrangement joins TRBV6-5 to TRBJ1-5; D gene unclear. CDR3 size: 14 residues. The V and J ends lost 6 bases and 5 bases respectively, with 14 bases between them. Germline-derived CDR1 and CDR2 are MNHEY and SVGAGI. The CDR3 is CASRQYRYDQPQHF. The CDR3 DNA reads as TGTGCCAGCAGACAGTACCGCTACGATCAGCCCCAGCATTTT.

The V call is TRBV7-9, the J call TRBJ2-7; 14 bases align to TRBD2. Trimming removed 4 bases from V and 7 bases from J; junction bases left unmatched: 3. The CDR3 covers 14 residues. CDR1 is SEHNR, CDR2 FQNEAQ, per germline (reference sequence). The CDR3 is CASSWGLAGDEQYF. Written as DNA, the CDR3 is TGTGCCAGCAGCTGGGGACTAGCGGGGGATGAGCAGTACTTC.

The chain has TRBV6-5 and TRBJ2-7; TRBD1 matches 7 bases. The V gene end was trimmed by 6 bases and the J gene end by 2 bases; junction bases not matched to a gene: 7. There are 14 residues in the CDR3. Germline assignment: CDR1 MNHEY and CDR2 SVGAGI. The CDR3 spells CASRGQRSTYEQYF. The CDR3 DNA follows: TGTGCCAGCAGGGGACAGCGCTCCACCTACGAGCAGTACTTC.

This chain uses TRBV7-6 with TRBJ2-1, with D perhaps TRBD2 (6 bases). There are 14 residues in the CDR3. Between the trimmed V and J ends, which lost 1 base and 7 bases, there was a span of 11 bases. Germline CDR1 SGHVS, CDR2 FNYEAQ. CDR3 in amino acids: CASSLGPLANEQFF. DNA of the CDR3: TGTGCCAGCAGCTTAGGCCCCCTAGCGAATGAGCAGTTCTTC.

This chain connects TRBV9 to TRBJ2-1; maybe TRBD2 (5 bases). V lost 6 bases to trimming and J lost 9 bases, with 10 bases between them. Germline values: CDR1 SGDLS, CDR2 YYNGEE. CDR3 size: 11 residues. The CDR3 region is CASKQAGEQFF. The DNA of the CDR3 is TGTGCCAGCAAGCAGGCGGGTGAGCAGTTCTTC.

The chain has TRBV19 and TRBJ1-1; weak D call: TRBD1 (5 bases). Trimming took 6 bases from V and 5 from J, leaving 19 bases between them. The germline V gene has CDR1 LNHDA and CDR2 SQIVND (reference sequence). This CDR3 spans 15 amino acids. As DNA, the CDR3 is TGTGCCAGTAGCGCGCTGGGGGGTGGGAAAACTGAAGCTTTCTTT. Translating gives CASSALGGGKTEAFF.

J is TRBJ2-7 and V is TRBV5-1, with 7 bases matching TRBD1. Germline CDR1 is SGHRS and CDR2 is YFSETQ. The CDR3 spans 13 residues. J gave up 8 bases and V 0 bases, and 5 bases lay outside the gene matches. The CDR3 DNA follows: TGCGCCAGCAGCTTGGATGTACAGGGGCAGCAGTACTTC. This sequence encodes CASSLDVQGQQYF.

The sample holds one count of this clone. The V call is TRBV19, the J call TRBJ2-3; TRBD2 aligns across 10 bases. This CDR3 contains 16 residues. Per germline, CDR1 LNHDA and CDR2 SQIVND (reference sequence). Germline trimming cut 3 bases from V and 0 bases from J; bases unmatched to any gene: 3. CDR3 coding DNA: TGTGCCAGTAGTATGGAGGGACTAGCGAGCACAGATACGCAGTATTTT. It translates to CASSMEGLASTDTQYF.

CDR3 in DNA: TGTGCCAGCAGTATCTCGACAGGGGTCACCTTC. It yields the protein CASSISTGVTF. The chain combines TRBV28 with TRBJ1-2; 8 bases line up with TRBD1. The length of the CDR3 is 11 residues. Losses at the gene ends were 5 bases for V and 13 bases for J; bases not matched to a gene: 6. Germline CDR1 is MDHEN and CDR2 is SYDVKM.

The genes are TRBV29-1 and TRBJ2-1; the D gene is possibly TRBD2 (6 bases). Germline-derived CDR1 and CDR2 are SQVTM and ANQGSEA. This CDR3 has 13 amino acids. V was cut by 4 bases and J by 6 bases, with 13 bases left in between. The CDR3 DNA is TGCAGCGTTGGGGGGGTTTTGGGCAATGAGCAGTTCTTC. It encodes CSVGGVLGNEQFF.

The V gene is TRBV25-1, the J gene TRBJ2-3; 13 bases are a match to TRBD2. The CDR3 extends over 17 amino acids. J lost 5 bases, V lost 5 bases, and 10 bases had no gene match. The V gene's germline CDR1 is MGHDK and CDR2 SYGVNS. CDR3 in DNA: TGTGCCAGCAGTCCTCGACTAGCGGGGGGCCGGGGAGATACGCAGTATTTT. It specifies CASSPRLAGGRGDTQYF.

This clone was counted once. The gene calls are TRBV7-2 and TRBJ1-4; TRBD1 aligns across 9 bases. Germline loops: CDR1 SGHTA, CDR2 FQGNSA. The CDR3 has 15 residues. With 5 bases clipped from V and 6 bases from J, the junction kept 7 bases outside the gene matches. The CDR3 nucleotides are TGTGCCAGCAGCCTCGGACAGGGGCGGCATGAAAAACTGTTTTTT. As protein: CASSLGQGRHEKLFF.

The table lists this clone with a few counts. The chain is built from TRBV7-8 and TRBJ2-3; 7 bases agree with TRBD2. The CDR3 has 15 residues. Germline loops: CDR1 SGHVS, CDR2 FQNEAQ. The V and J ends lost 5 bases and 6 bases, in that order; junction bases with no gene match: 11. CDR3 bases: TGTGCCAGCAGCCCGCCGCCGGGGGGAGGTGATACGCAGTATTTT. This encodes CASSPPPGGGDTQYF.

This CDR3 reads CASSLEQHYGYTF. In nucleotides, the CDR3 is TGTGCCAGCAGCTTAGAACAGCACTATGGCTACACCTTC. This chain uses TRBV7-9 with TRBJ1-2; D is unclear. The V end lost 1 base, the J end lost 3 bases, and 6 bases lay between the germline ends. CDR1 is SEHNR, CDR2 FQNEAQ, per germline (reference sequence). The CDR3 is 13 residues long. Full variable domain (remainder filled in from reference TRBV7-9 and TRBJ1-2): DTGVSQNPRHKITKRGQNVTFRCDPISEHNRLYWYRQTLGQGPEFLTYFQNEAQLEKSRLLSDRFSAERPKGSFSTLEIQRTEQGDSAMYLCASSLEQHYGYTFGSGTRLTVV.

The chain combines TRBV10-1 with TRBJ1-2, with 8 nucleotides matching TRBD1. Germline V CDR1 and CDR2: WNHNN, SYGVQD (reference sequence). After removal of 4 bases from V and 6 bases from J, the junction contained 4 bases not matched to a gene. The CDR3 runs to 13 residues. For the CDR3, the DNA is TGCGCCAGCAGTGGAGACAGGGGTGATGGCTACACCTTC. Its protein is CASSGDRGDGYTF.

The V call is TRBV28, the J call TRBJ1-4; weak D call: TRBD1 (6 bases). The germline CDR1 and CDR2 sequences are MDHEN and SYDVKM. The CDR3 runs 14 residues. V lost 5 bases and J 8 bases, leaving 15 bases between the germline ends. The CDR3 DNA reads as TGTGCCAGCAGTCCGGAGACAGGCGGAGAAAAACTGTTTTTT. Protein product: CASSPETGGEKLFF.

The rearrangement joins TRBV4-3 to TRBJ1-2, with 9 bases that match TRBD1. Germline V lookup: CDR1 LGHNA, CDR2 YSLEER. The CDR3 sequence is 16 residues long. V shed 1 base, J shed 7 bases, and the junction held 10 bases outside the gene matches. The CDR3 DNA is TGCGCCAGCAGCCAAGTCTGGACGGGACAGGGTAGTGGCTACACCTTC. Translation gives CASSQVWTGQGSGYTF.

The chain recombines TRBV2 with TRBJ2-7; 8 bases agree with TRBD1. With V trimmed by 6 bases and J by 4 bases, 8 bases remained unmatched. Germline-derived CDR1 and CDR2 are SNHLY and FYNNEI. The CDR3 is 14 residues long. This CDR3 is CASRDQGAIYEQYF. The CDR3 nucleotides read TGTGCCAGCAGGGACCAGGGGGCGATTTACGAGCAGTACTTC.

This clone was recorded once. The V gene is TRBV2, the J gene TRBJ2-3, with 7 nucleotides matching TRBD2. With V trimmed by 4 bases and J by 1 base, 8 bases remained unmatched. Per the germline V gene, CDR1 is SNHLY and CDR2 is FYNNEI. This CDR3 is 16 amino acids long. The CDR3 nucleotides read TGTGCCAGCAGTGCACGACTAGCAGGTGGCACAGATACGCAGTATTTT. As protein: CASSARLAGGTDTQYF. The whole variable domain, filled in from reference TRBV2 and TRBJ2-3, reads EPEVTQTPSHQVTQMGQEVILRCVPISNHLYFYWYRQILGQKVEFLVSFYNNEISEKSEIFDDQFSVERPDGSNFTLKIRSTKLEDSAMYFCASSARLAGGTDTQYFGPGTRLTVL.